The text below deals with one T cell receptor (beta chain). The CDR3 totals 15 residues. CDR1 MNHEY and CDR2 SMNVEV come from the germline V gene (reference sequence). The V and J ends lost 3 bases and 5 bases respectively, with 13 bases between them. These data originate in a study of CD8 T cells in Susac syndrome. With random hexamers, reverse transcription was performed on roughly 0.45 to 1 ug of RNA. With immunoSEQ multiplex PCR, TCR beta CDR3 was amplified across 54 Vbeta and 13 Jbeta. TCRdb processed the immunoSEQ multiplex PCR reads anew with MiXCR; each CDR3 protein has one entry. The sample records about 80,000 distinct CDR3 sequences, around 94% being singletons. Negative isolation was used for CD8+ and CD4+ T cells and FACS enrichment for TEMRA cells.

The receptor was isolated from a human donor in good health. V gene TRBV27 combines with J gene TRBJ2-2, with a possible D match to TRBD1 (6 bases). The sequenced sample consisted of CD8+ T cells from PBMCs. DNA for the CDR3: TGTGCCAGCAGTTTCCAGGGGAAAGGGACCGGGGAGCTGTTTTTT. Amino acid sequence: CASSFQGKGTGELFF.